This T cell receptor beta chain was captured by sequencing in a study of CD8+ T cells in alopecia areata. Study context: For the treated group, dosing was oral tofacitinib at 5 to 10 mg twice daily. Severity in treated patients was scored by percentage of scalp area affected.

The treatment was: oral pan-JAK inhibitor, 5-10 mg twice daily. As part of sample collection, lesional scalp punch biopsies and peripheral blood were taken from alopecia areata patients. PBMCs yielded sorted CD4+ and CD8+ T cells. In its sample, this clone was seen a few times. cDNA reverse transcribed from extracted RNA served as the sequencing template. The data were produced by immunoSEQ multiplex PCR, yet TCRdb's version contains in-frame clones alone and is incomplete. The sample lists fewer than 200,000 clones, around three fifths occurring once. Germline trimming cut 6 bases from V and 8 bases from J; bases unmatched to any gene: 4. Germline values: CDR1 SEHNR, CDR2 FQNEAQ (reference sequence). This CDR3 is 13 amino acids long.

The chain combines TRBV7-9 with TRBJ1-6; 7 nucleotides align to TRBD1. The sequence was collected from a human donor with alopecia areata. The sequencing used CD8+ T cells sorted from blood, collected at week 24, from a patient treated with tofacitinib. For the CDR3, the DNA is TGTGCCAGCAGGGAAGACAGGGATTCACCCCTCCACTTT. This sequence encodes CASREDRDSPLHF.